These T cell receptor beta chains were read from a single sample in a study of a mutant IDH1 vaccine in newly diagnosed glioma. These TCRs' antigens remain unknown. Measured with immunoSEQ multiplex PCR; TCRdb has only the in-frame clones, and not every one. The table lists about 21,000 clones, roughly 89% of them singletons. The source material was PBMCs, sampled from a glioma patient whose treatment included an IDH1 peptide vaccine. The receptors come from a middle-aged woman with glioma. CDR3s include the opening cysteine and the closing phenylalanine or tryptophan. The D gene is left open where the match is weak. A clone size is listed for some rows: how often the clone was seen (once, few, many), or a class if it is expanded.

clone size: once; D gene: TRBD2; V gene: TRBV4-2; J gene: TRBJ2-1; CDR3 protein: CASSQPTSGGHNEQFF; CDR3 DNA: TGTGCCAGCAGCCAACCGACTAGCGGGGGTCACAATGAGCAGTTCTTC
clone size: NA; D gene: NA; V gene: TRBV5-1; J gene: TRBJ2-7; CDR3 protein: CASSPGQPRVTEQYF; CDR3 DNA: TGCGCCAGCAGCCCGGGCCAGCCTCGGGTAACCGAGCAGTACTTC
clone size: NA; D gene: NA; V gene: TRBV7-2; J gene: TRBJ1-1; CDR3 protein: CASSTARQLNTEAFF; CDR3 DNA: TGTGCCAGCAGCACCGCCCGTCAGCTGAACACTGAAGCTTTCTTT
clone size: NA; D gene: NA; V gene: TRBV7-8; J gene: TRBJ1-2; CDR3 protein: CASSGDYNYGYTF; CDR3 DNA: TGTGCCAGCAGCGGGGATTATAACTATGGCTACACCTTC
clone size: NA; D gene: NA; V gene: TRBV21-1; J gene: TRBJ1-5; CDR3 protein: CASSKALVRGGQPQHF; CDR3 DNA: TGTGCCAGCAGCAAAGCGTTAGTCAGAGGAGGACAGCCCCAGCATTTT
clone size: NA; D gene: NA; V gene: TRBV5-1; J gene: TRBJ2-3; CDR3 protein: CASRPIYTDTQYF; CDR3 DNA: TGCGCCAGCCGACCTATCTACACAGATACGCAGTATTTT
clone size: NA; D gene: NA; V gene: TRBV5-6; J gene: TRBJ1-6; CDR3 protein: CASSFGRNSPLHF; CDR3 DNA: TGTGCCAGCAGCTTTGGCAGAAATTCACCCCTCCACTTT
clone size: once; D gene: TRBD1; V gene: TRBV29-1; J gene: TRBJ2-5; CDR3 protein: CSVGDRVLWETQYF; CDR3 DNA: TGCAGCGTGGGCGACAGGGTCCTTTGGGAGACCCAGTACTTC
clone size: NA; D gene: TRBD2; V gene: TRBV30; J gene: TRBJ2-3; CDR3 protein: CAWSVGLASTDTQYF; CDR3 DNA: TGTGCCTGGAGCGTCGGACTAGCGAGTACAGATACGCAGTATTTT
clone size: NA; D gene: NA; V gene: TRBV27; J gene: TRBJ2-1; CDR3 protein: CASSAKTGPLGYEQFF; CDR3 DNA: TGTGCCAGCAGTGCGAAGACTGGACCTCTGGGGTATGAGCAGTTCTTC
clone size: NA; D gene: NA; V gene: TRBV2; J gene: TRBJ1-2; CDR3 protein: CASSVQGSTLYGYTF; CDR3 DNA: TGTGCCAGCAGTGTCCAGGGGTCTACGCTCTATGGCTACACCTTC
clone size: NA; D gene: NA; V gene: TRBV7-2; J gene: TRBJ1-2; CDR3 protein: CASTLSQRLNYGYTF; CDR3 DNA: TGTGCCAGCACCCTTTCCCAACGGCTCAACTATGGCTACACCTTC
clone size: NA; D gene: NA; V gene: TRBV6-6; J gene: TRBJ1-4; CDR3 protein: CASSGGEKLFF; CDR3 DNA: TGTGCCAGCAGTGGGGGGGAAAAACTGTTTTTT
clone size: NA; D gene: TRBD1; V gene: TRBV30; J gene: TRBJ2-5; CDR3 protein: CACTGGKQETQYF; CDR3 DNA: TGTGCCTGCACAGGGGGGAAACAAGAGACCCAGTACTTC
clone size: once; D gene: NA; V gene: TRBV11-2; J gene: TRBJ1-5; CDR3 protein: CASSLFPGSSNQPQHF; CDR3 DNA: TGTGCCAGCAGCTTATTTCCGGGGAGTAGCAATCAGCCCCAGCATTTT
clone size: once; D gene: NA; V gene: TRBV27; J gene: TRBJ2-7; CDR3 protein: CASSNGAGRYEQYF; CDR3 DNA: TGTGCCAGCTCAAACGGGGCAGGCCGCTACGAGCAGTACTTC
clone size: NA; D gene: TRBD1; V gene: TRBV4-2; J gene: TRBJ1-4; CDR3 protein: CASSPTGGEGEKLFF; CDR3 DNA: TGTGCCAGCAGCCCTACAGGGGGAGAGGGCGAAAAACTGTTTTTT
clone size: NA; D gene: NA; V gene: TRBV25-1; J gene: TRBJ1-5; CDR3 protein: CASSEGVNQPQHF; CDR3 DNA: TGTGCCAGCAGTGAGGGGGTCAATCAGCCCCAGCATTTT
clone size: NA; D gene: TRBD1; V gene: TRBV2; J gene: TRBJ2-2; CDR3 protein: CASSSDRAKDAGELFF; CDR3 DNA: TGTGCCAGCAGCAGCGACAGGGCAAAGGATGCCGGGGAGCTGTTTTTT
clone size: NA; D gene: NA; V gene: TRBV18; J gene: TRBJ2-5; CDR3 protein: CASSPIGTRYQETQYF; CDR3 DNA: TGTGCCAGCTCACCAATAGGGACACGGTACCAAGAGACCCAGTACTTC
clone size: once; D gene: TRBD1; V gene: TRBV5-1; J gene: TRBJ1-3; CDR3 protein: CASSLGQGGNSGNTIYF; CDR3 DNA: TGCGCCAGCAGCTTGGGACAGGGGGGAAACTCTGGAAACACCATATATTTT
clone size: NA; D gene: NA; V gene: TRBV30; J gene: TRBJ2-4; CDR3 protein: CAWHGENIQYF; CDR3 DNA: TGTGCCTGGCATGGAGAAAACATTCAGTACTTC
clone size: NA; D gene: NA; V gene: TRBV4-1; J gene: TRBJ2-5; CDR3 protein: CASSQDWGYQETQYF; CDR3 DNA: TGCGCCAGCAGCCAAGATTGGGGGTACCAAGAGACCCAGTACTTC
clone size: NA; D gene: NA; V gene: TRBV6-1; J gene: TRBJ1-1; CDR3 protein: CASSARQNMNTEAFF; CDR3 DNA: TGTGCCAGCAGTGCAAGACAGAACATGAACACTGAAGCTTTCTTT
clone size: NA; D gene: TRBD1; V gene: TRBV6-5; J gene: TRBJ2-3; CDR3 protein: CASSSTPTGLTQYF; CDR3 DNA: TGTGCCAGCAGTTCTACTCCGACAGGGCTGACGCAGTATTTT
clone size: NA; D gene: TRBD1; V gene: TRBV2; J gene: TRBJ2-1; CDR3 protein: CASSESAGGGYEQFF; CDR3 DNA: TGTGCCAGCAGTGAATCGGCAGGGGGCGGCTATGAGCAGTTCTTC
clone size: NA; D gene: TRBD1; V gene: TRBV2; J gene: TRBJ1-2; CDR3 protein: CASRDRGSYGYTF; CDR3 DNA: TGTGCCAGCAGGGACAGGGGAAGCTATGGCTACACCTTC
clone size: NA; D gene: TRBD2; V gene: TRBV10-3; J gene: TRBJ2-1; CDR3 protein: CATVAGGTDNEQFF; CDR3 DNA: TGTGCCACGGTAGCGGGGGGGACCGACAATGAGCAGTTCTTC
clone size: NA; D gene: TRBD1; V gene: TRBV6-1; J gene: TRBJ2-7; CDR3 protein: CASSETWGQGRPYEQYF; CDR3 DNA: TGTGCCAGCAGTGAAACTTGGGGACAGGGGCGACCCTACGAGCAGTACTTC
clone size: NA; D gene: TRBD1; V gene: TRBV6-5; J gene: TRBJ1-2; CDR3 protein: CASSGDRGRGYTF; CDR3 DNA: TGTGCCAGCAGCGGGGACAGGGGGAGAGGCTACACCTTC
clone size: once; D gene: NA; V gene: TRBV7-9; J gene: TRBJ2-1; CDR3 protein: CASSLAWVPDNEQFF; CDR3 DNA: TGTGCCAGCAGCTTAGCCTGGGTCCCGGACAATGAGCAGTTCTTC
clone size: once; D gene: TRBD1; V gene: TRBV5-1; J gene: TRBJ1-1; CDR3 protein: CASSAGQGAVMNTEAFF; CDR3 DNA: TGCGCCAGCAGCGCGGGACAGGGGGCGGTCATGAACACTGAAGCTTTCTTT
clone size: NA; D gene: NA; V gene: TRBV5-1; J gene: TRBJ1-5; CDR3 protein: CASSFLPTAYSNQPQHF; CDR3 DNA: TGCGCCAGCAGCTTCCTCCCGACAGCGTATAGCAATCAGCCCCAGCATTTT
clone size: NA; D gene: TRBD2; V gene: TRBV10-2; J gene: TRBJ2-5; CDR3 protein: CASSASGRARETQYF; CDR3 DNA: TGCGCCAGCAGTGCTAGCGGGAGGGCCCGAGAGACCCAGTACTTC
clone size: NA; D gene: TRBD2; V gene: TRBV5-4; J gene: TRBJ2-3; CDR3 protein: CASSLELAGLDTQYF; CDR3 DNA: TGTGCCAGCAGCTTGGAACTAGCGGGGTTGGATACGCAGTATTTT